These 15 T cell receptor beta chains were sequenced from one sample in a study of shared clonotypes between healthy human individuals. Assay: immunoSEQ multiplex PCR; the TCRdb copy retains only in-frame clones and omits some. The sample consists of roughly 1 million clones, about 70% of them appearing once. The sample consisted of memory CD4+ T cells sorted from blood. Indicated subset: CD45RA-negative fraction. Receptors originate from a man in his late teens or twenties in good health.

The CDR3 coding sequence is TGTGCCAGCTCACCTTTTGCGGGGACCTTAACGGGGAATGAGCAGTTCTTC. Amino acids: CASSPFAGTLTGNEQFF. The chain links TRBV18 to TRBJ2-1, with a tentative D call TRBD2 (6 bases). CDR3 length: 17 residues. Germline loops: CDR1 KGHSH, CDR2 LQKENI. V lost 3 bases and J 7 bases, leaving 22 bases between the germline ends.

The CDR3 bases are TGTGCCAGTAGTAGGACAGGCAAGACCTCCTACGAGCAGTACTTC. As protein: CASSRTGKTSYEQYF. The gene calls are TRBV19 and TRBJ2-7, with 7 positions matching TRBD1. V shed 4 bases, J shed 0 bases, and the junction held 6 bases outside the gene matches. Germline V gives CDR1 LNHDA, CDR2 SQIVND (reference sequence). The CDR3 covers 15 residues.

The chain links TRBV5-1 to TRBJ2-5; 13 bases align to TRBD2. Unmatched junction bases numbered 12, after V lost 5 bases and J lost 2 bases. In germline, CDR1 is SGHRS, CDR2 YFSETQ. The CDR3 consists of 18 residues. The CDR3 DNA follows: TGCGCCAGCAGACCCGGACTAGCGGGGGCTCCCTGGCAAGAGACCCAGTACTTC. It translates to CASRPGLAGAPWQETQYF.

The chain couples TRBV19 to TRBJ1-4; no definite D call. The CDR3 contains 13 residues. V lost 1 base and J 5 bases, leaving 5 bases between the germline ends. Germline V CDR1 and CDR2: LNHDA, SQIVND (reference sequence). The CDR3: CASSIAFNEKLFF. CDR3 DNA: TGTGCCAGTAGTATAGCCTTCAATGAAAAACTGTTTTTT.

The V gene is TRBV29-1, the J gene TRBJ2-7, with a weak D call TRBD1 (6 bases). This CDR3 comprises 13 residues. The V gene's germline CDR1 is SQVTM and CDR2 ANQGSEA. The ends were cut back, 3 bases at V and 5 bases at J, with 14 bases in the middle. This CDR3 is CSVEGQGLDEQYF. Written as DNA, the CDR3 is TGCAGCGTTGAGGGGCAGGGGCTCGACGAGCAGTACTTC.

Comments on this clone: The same CDR3 also results from other DNA sequences found in this sample. The rearrangement uses TRBV14 and TRBJ2-5; unclear D gene. There are 13 residues in the CDR3. CDR1 and CDR2 from the germline V gene are SGHDN and FVKESK. The V end lost 3 bases, the J end lost 5 bases, and 10 bases lay between the germline ends. CDR3 sequence reads: CASSQRLGETQYF. For the CDR3, the DNA is TGTGCCAGCAGCCAGCGACTGGGGGAGACCCAGTACTTC. The entire variable domain, with the rest obtained from reference TRBV14 and TRBJ2-5, is as follows: EAGVTQFPSHSVIEKGQTVTLRCDPISGHDNLYWYRRVMGKEIKFLLHFVKESKQDESGMPNNRFLAERTGGTYSTLKVQPAELEDSGVYFCASSQRLGETQYFGPGTRLLVL.

V gene TRBV18 combines with J gene TRBJ2-7; D unresolved. The CDR3 has 14 residues. With 3 bases removed from V and 0 bases from J, the gap between germline ends came to 9 bases. Germline CDR1 reads KGHSH; CDR2 reads LQKENI. This chain's CDR3 is CASSPRQNSYEQYF. CDR3 coding DNA: TGTGCCAGCTCACCGCGGCAAAACTCCTACGAGCAGTACTTC.

The V and J genes are TRBV23-1 and TRBJ2-7; D remains ambiguous. TRBV23-1 is noted as an ORF with a role that remains uncertain. V dropped 7 bases and J dropped 3 bases, with 16 bases sitting between them. This CDR3 has 14 amino acids. In nucleotides, the CDR3 is TGCGCCAGCACCTCAACCGAGGAATACTACGAGCAGTACTTC. As protein: CASTSTEEYYEQYF.

The chain uses TRBV29-1 and TRBJ1-1; D is unresolved. Deletions cut 4 bases from V and 0 bases from J, with 12 bases between. CDR1 SQVTM and CDR2 ANQGSEA come from the germline V gene. This CDR3 comprises 14 residues. The CDR3 coding sequence is TGCAGCGTTGCCGGGCAGGCCTTGAACACTGAAGCTTTCTTT. This gives the protein CSVAGQALNTEAFF.

To note about this clone: Different DNA sequences within this sample yield the same CDR3. The rearrangement uses TRBV5-1 and TRBJ2-3; 10 nucleotides line up with TRBD2. The junction had 1 base not matched to a gene; V was cut back by 0 bases and J by 3 bases. The CDR3 has 15 amino acids. Germline-derived CDR1 and CDR2 are SGHRS and YFSETQ. CDR3 sequence: CASSLVLAGTDTQYF. The CDR3 nucleotides are TGCGCCAGCAGCTTGGTACTAGCGGGGACAGATACGCAGTATTTT.

This clone came up a few times. The gene calls are TRBV7-3 and TRBJ2-3; no clear D. Germline CDR1 and CDR2: SGHTA and FQGTGA. This CDR3 has 13 amino acids. Trimming took off 1 base at V and 1 base at J, with 3 bases between the two ends. Here the CDR3 DNA reads TGTGCCAGCAGCTTAAGACGCACAGATACGCAGTATTTT. Translated, it gives CASSLRRTDTQYF.

The J gene is TRBJ1-5, the V gene TRBV28, with 8 bases matching TRBD1. Germline CDR1 and CDR2: MDHEN and SYDVKM. This CDR3 is 15 amino acids long. With V trimmed by 4 bases and J by 3 bases, 5 bases remained unmatched. The CDR3 loop is CASSSGQGYNQPQHF. CDR3 in DNA: TGTGCCAGCAGTTCTGGACAGGGATACAATCAGCCCCAGCATTTT.

The gene calls are TRBV10-1 and TRBJ2-5, with D possibly matching TRBD2 (6 bases). Germline assignment: CDR1 WNHNN and CDR2 SYGVQD (reference sequence). The CDR3 has 12 residues. Trimming removed 4 bases from V and 7 bases from J, with 10 bases in between. The CDR3 is CASSGGNGTQYF. The CDR3 DNA reads TGCGCCAGCAGTGGCGGGAATGGGACCCAGTACTTC.

The J gene is TRBJ1-4, the V gene TRBV5-4, with D possibly TRBD1 on 6 matching bases. The germline gives CDR1 SGHNT, CDR2 YYREEE (reference sequence). With 0 bases removed from V and 5 bases from J, the gap between germline ends came to 11 bases. This CDR3 has 15 residues. CDR3 bases: TGTGCCAGCAGCTTGGGAGCGACAGGAAATGAAAAACTGTTTTTT. Protein product: CASSLGATGNEKLFF.

The rearrangement uses TRBV6-1 and TRBJ2-5, with a weak D call TRBD2 (6 bases). Germline-derived CDR1 and CDR2 are MNHNS and SASEGT. The CDR3 sequence is 15 residues long. V shed 4 bases and J shed 1 base, with 13 bases lying between them. The CDR3 here is CASSVSGEFQETQYF. The CDR3 DNA reads as TGTGCCAGCAGTGTTTCGGGGGAGTTCCAAGAGACCCAGTACTTC.